The rows below give T cell receptor beta chains drawn from one sample of a study of vaccination and CD4 T cells after COVID-19. What these receptors recognize is not known. One entry per CDR3 protein results from TCRdb running MiXCR on the PCR reads. The sample consists of 6,500 to 9,000 distinct CDR3 sequences, less than 40% of them appearing once. Material for sequencing was CD4+ T cells from blood, cultured in vitro. These receptors came from a human donor in good health. Each CDR3 is given with its conserved first and last residue. The order of the fields is clone size, J gene, D gene, V gene, CDR3 DNA, CDR3 protein. The D gene is left open where the match is weak. Size is stated for part of the rows, as once, few or many counts, or as a class when the clone is expanded.

>NA|TRBJ1-5|NA|TRBV19
TGTGCCAGTAGTCTGTTCCCTCCCGGGGCGGTTGGCTCGGGTCAGCCCCAGCATTTT
CASSLFPPGAVGSGQPQHF
>NA|TRBJ2-1|NA|TRBV21-1
TGTGCCAGCACCCTACAGTGTCACTCCTACAATGAGCAGTTCTTC
CASTLQCHSYNEQFF
>NA|TRBJ2-5|NA|TRBV5-4
TGTGCCAGCAGCTTGGCCCTGGAAGAGACCCAGTACTTC
CASSLALEETQYF
>few|TRBJ1-1|NA|TRBV5-1
TGCGCCAGCAGCTCGTCGGTTGCCAAGACAGCAGAAGCTTTCTTT
CASSSSVAKTAEAFF
>NA|TRBJ2-2|NA|TRBV10-3
TGTGCCCTTCGCGATGGGGGCTACACCGGGGAGCTGTTTTTT
CALRDGGYTGELFF
>NA|TRBJ2-7|TRBD1|TRBV6-1
TGTGCCAGCAGTGGACCGGGACAGGGGGTCGACGAGCAGTACTTC
CASSGPGQGVDEQYF
>NA|TRBJ1-2|NA|TRBV20-1
TGCAGTGCTAGAGACAGGGCTGACTATGGCTACACCTTC
CSARDRADYGYTF
>few|TRBJ2-3|TRBD1|TRBV7-9
TGTGCCAGCAGCAGGGACAGCAACACAGATACGCAGTATTTT
CASSRDSNTDTQYF
>few|TRBJ2-7|NA|TRBV29-1
TGCAGCGTTACAAGAAGGGGGACAAGGGAGCAGTACTTC
CSVTRRGTREQYF
>few|TRBJ2-7|TRBD2|TRBV11-2
TGTGCCAGCAGCGGATTGACTAGCGGGAGGGGTACCGAGCAGTACTTC
CASSGLTSGRGTEQYF
>few|TRBJ2-7|NA|TRBV6-1
TGTGCCAGCAGGACCACCGGGACCGGGACTGGGTTGACGGAGCAGTACTTC
CASRTTGTGTGLTEQYF
>few|TRBJ2-7|NA|TRBV6-1
TGTGCCAGCATTCTAAACGGGAGCTCCTACGAGCAGTACTTC
CASILNGSSYEQYF
>NA|TRBJ2-2|NA|TRBV21-1
TGTGCCAGACGACTAGCGGATATTACCGCGAACACCGGGGAGCTGTTTTTT
CARRLADITANTGELFF
>NA|TRBJ1-2|NA|TRBV29-1
TGCAGCGTTGGGACAGCTCTTTATGGCTACACCTTC
CSVGTALYGYTF
>NA|TRBJ2-5|NA|TRBV27
TGTGCCAGCAGTTTATGGGGTGGAGGGACCCAGTACTTC
CASSLWGGGTQYF
>few|TRBJ2-2|TRBD1|TRBV19
TGTGCCAGTAGTGCCTACAGGGGGCCGAACACCGGGGAGCTGTTTTTT
CASSAYRGPNTGELFF
>NA|TRBJ2-1|TRBD2|TRBV7-8
TGTGCCAGCAGCTTGGGTAGGGGCAGGCTAGCGGGTCACAATGAGCAGTTCTTC
CASSLGRGRLAGHNEQFF
>NA|TRBJ1-2|NA|TRBV25-1
TGTGCCAGCAGTGAATCCCTGCCGGGGGCAGGCGGCTACACCTTC
CASSESLPGAGGYTF
>few|TRBJ2-5|TRBD2|TRBV24-1
TGTGCCACCAGTGATGGACTAGTCGTAGAGACCCAGTACTTC
CATSDGLVVETQYF
>NA|TRBJ1-1|TRBD1|TRBV28
TGTGCCAGCAGTTTCCCCGGACAGGGCACTGAAGCTTTCTTT
CASSFPGQGTEAFF